The 15 T cell receptor beta chains given below trace back to one sample, sequenced in a study of blood T cell repertoires in COVID-19. This table comes from immunoSEQ multiplex PCR, and its TCRdb copy is limited to in-frame clones, with some not included. The repertoire holds fewer than 250,000 clones, with 80% to 95% as singletons. The material sequenced was peripheral blood. The receptors were sampled from a man aged 25-40 years with COVID-19, enrolled during active disease.

The rearrangement uses TRBV6-2 or TRBV6-3 and TRBJ1-6; 7 bases match TRBD1. Germline trimming cut 2 bases from V and 7 bases from J; bases unmatched to any gene: 8. The CDR3 covers 16 residues. Germline V CDR1 and CDR2: MNHEY, SVGEGT. In DNA, the CDR3 is TGTGCCAGCAGTTACCCAATGGGACAGTCCAATTCACCCCTCCACTTT. It is translated as CASSYPMGQSNSPLHF.

V is TRBV2 and J is TRBJ1-5; D perhaps matches TRBD1 (5 bases). Trimming took 2 bases from V and 2 from J, leaving 16 bases between them. This CDR3 has 17 residues. In germline, CDR1 is SNHLY, CDR2 FYNNEI. CDR3 loop: CASSEPGTGVGNQPQHF. CDR3 nucleotide sequence: TGTGCCAGCAGTGAACCAGGGACGGGAGTCGGCAATCAGCCCCAGCATTTT.

This clone came up once. The V and J genes are TRBV5-4 and TRBJ2-7; the match to TRBD2 covers 8 bases. Looked up from germline, CDR1 is SGHNT and CDR2 is YYREEE (reference sequence). This CDR3 is built from 14 residues. The ends lost 4 bases at V and 3 bases at J; junction bases unmatched: 6. CDR3 nucleotide sequence: TGTGCCAGCAGCCCCCGGGGGGGAGACTACGAGCAGTACTTC. It translates to CASSPRGGDYEQYF. Combining the CDR3 with reference TRBV5-4 and TRBJ2-7 gives the whole variable domain ETGVTQSPTHLIKTRGQQVTLRCSSQSGHNTVSWYQQALGQGPQFIFQYYREEENGRGNFPPRFSGLQFPNYSSELNVNALELDDSALYLCASSPRGGDYEQYFGPGTRLTVT.

The chain couples TRBV18 to TRBJ2-5; TRBD1 aligns across 8 bases. The CDR3 loop spans 17 amino acids. J lost 5 bases, V lost 3 bases, and 14 bases had no gene match. Germline CDR1 reads KGHSH; CDR2 reads LQKENI. In DNA, the CDR3 is TGTGCCAGCTCACCGCAAAACCCCAGGGGGCCCAGGGAGACCCAGTACTTC. Its protein is CASSPQNPRGPRETQYF.

The rearrangement links TRBV5-1 to TRBJ1-1; D gene unclear. V dropped 0 bases and J dropped 1 base, with 4 bases sitting between them. The CDR3 runs 13 residues. Per the germline V gene, CDR1 is SGHRS and CDR2 is YFSETQ. The CDR3 loop is CASSLAPNTEAFF. CDR3 nucleotide sequence: TGCGCCAGCAGCTTGGCTCCGAACACTGAAGCTTTCTTT.

The chain uses TRBV6-5 and TRBJ2-5, with D perhaps matching TRBD2 (5 bases). Deletions cut 0 bases from V and 2 bases from J, with 13 bases between. The CDR3 runs 16 residues. Germline CDR1 reads MNHEY; CDR2 reads SVGAGI. CDR3 DNA: TGTGCCAGCAGTTACTCTCCGCGGGCCTTACAAGAGACCCAGTACTTC. As protein: CASSYSPRALQETQYF.

The genes are TRBV5-1 and TRBJ1-2; 10 positions agree with TRBD1. V shed 4 bases and J 6 bases; nucleotides not matched to a gene: 6. This CDR3 contains 14 residues. Germline V gene lookup returns CDR1 SGHRS and CDR2 YFSETQ. The CDR3 DNA reads TGCGCCAGCAGCGACGGGACAGGGGTTAATGGCTACACCTTC. It translates to CASSDGTGVNGYTF.

The chain recombines TRBV19 with TRBJ1-4, with TRBD1 matching over 12 bases. V dropped 5 bases and J dropped 5; count of bases not matched to a gene: 3. This CDR3 comprises 15 residues. The germline CDR1 and CDR2 sequences are LNHDA and SQIVND (reference sequence). The CDR3 DNA reads as TGTGCCAGTAGTGTCGGGACAGGGGGCAATGAAAAACTGTTTTTT. Amino acid sequence: CASSVGTGGNEKLFF. Together with reference TRBV19 and TRBJ1-4, the CDR3 gives the full variable domain: DGGITQSPKYLFRKEGQNVTLSCEQNLNHDAMYWYRQDPGQGLRLIYYSQIVNDFQKGDIAEGYSVSREKKESFPLTVTSAQKNPTAFYLCASSVGTGGNEKLFFGSGTQLSVL.

V gene TRBV5-1 combines with J gene TRBJ1-1, with D unclear. The V end was cut by 0 bases, the J end by 5 bases, with 11 bases between. CDR1 is SGHRS and CDR2 is YFSETQ in the germline V gene. The CDR3 runs 14 residues. This chain's CDR3 is CASSLADSGTEAFF. The CDR3 region has the DNA TGCGCCAGCAGCTTGGCCGATTCGGGTACTGAAGCTTTCTTT.

The rearrangement joins TRBV11-2 to TRBJ2-5; 16 bases agree with TRBD2. The V gene's germline CDR1 is SGHAT and CDR2 FQNNGV. Trimming removed 5 bases from V and 4 bases from J; junction bases left unmatched: 7. The CDR3 is made up of 17 amino acids. CDR3 amino acids: CASSTGTSGGAPETQYF. The CDR3 DNA reads TGTGCCAGCAGCACCGGGACTAGCGGGGGGGCCCCAGAGACCCAGTACTTC.

CDR3 region: CASSPDRVNTEAFF. CDR3 DNA sequence: TGTGCCAGTAGTCCGGACAGGGTGAACACTGAAGCTTTCTTT. The chain carries TRBV19 and TRBJ1-1; TRBD1 matches at 8 bases. V dropped 5 bases and J dropped 0; count of bases not matched to a gene: 2. The germline V gene has CDR1 LNHDA and CDR2 SQIVND (reference sequence). This CDR3 contains 14 residues.

The chain combines TRBV3-1 (or the pseudogene TRBV3-2) with TRBJ1-4; 9 bases are a match to TRBD1. CDR1 and CDR2 (germline): LGHDT, YNNKEL (reference sequence). With V trimmed by 6 bases and J by 7 bases, 6 bases remained unmatched. This CDR3 has 14 residues. Written as DNA, the CDR3 is TGTGCCAGCAGGGGACAGGGTACGGGTGAAAAACTGTTTTTT. It is translated as CASRGQGTGEKLFF.

Only a few counts were recorded for this clone. The rearrangement links TRBV19 to TRBJ1-5, with unresolved D. Germline V gives CDR1 LNHDA, CDR2 SQIVND (reference sequence). Trimming stripped 1 base from V and 3 bases from J, with 4 bases between. This CDR3 contains 13 residues. DNA of the CDR3: TGTGCCAGTAGTATAGCACACAATCAGCCCCAGCATTTT. Translated, it gives CASSIAHNQPQHF.

As DNA, the CDR3 is TGTGCCATCAGTTTATTAGCGGGGGGGCCCACCGGGGAGCTGTTTTTT. Amino acids: CAISLLAGGPTGELFF. V is TRBV10-3 and J is TRBJ2-2; 11 positions match TRBD2. The CDR3 is made up of 16 amino acids. Trimming removed 5 bases from V and 4 bases from J; junction bases left unmatched: 6. CDR1 is ENHRY and CDR2 is SYGVKD in the germline V gene.

This chain uses TRBV9 with TRBJ2-7; D is perhaps TRBD1 (5 bases). CDR1 and CDR2 (germline): SGDLS, YYNGEE. The CDR3 is made up of 13 amino acids. V was shortened by 1 base and J by 6 bases, with 11 bases between the two germline ends. CDR3 coding DNA: TGTGCCAGCAGCGTAAGACAGATCGGCGAGCAGTACTTC. It codes for CASSVRQIGEQYF.